Each of the 24 T cell receptor beta chains below was sequenced from the same sample in a study of blood T cell repertoires in COVID-19. Generated by immunoSEQ multiplex PCR, the TCRdb table keeps only in-frame clones and is missing some. The sample records about 350,000 clones, approximately 87% being singletons. Sequenced sample: peripheral blood. Receptor source: a woman in her fifties or sixties with COVID-19, enrolled during active disease.

The chain couples TRBV10-1 to TRBJ2-7; 11 bases line up with TRBD1. J lost 2 bases, V lost 2 bases, and 2 bases had no gene match. The CDR3 runs 15 residues. Per germline, CDR1 WNHNN and CDR2 SYGVQD (reference sequence). The CDR3, as DNA: TGCGCCAGCAGTGAGGTGGGACAGGGGGCCTACGAGCAGTACTTC. It translates to CASSEVGQGAYEQYF.

V gene TRBV6-5 combines with J gene TRBJ1-2, with D tentatively TRBD1 (5 bases). The CDR3 length is 15 residues. V lost 0 bases and J 7 bases, leaving 15 bases between the germline ends. Germline lookup yields CDR1 MNHEY and CDR2 SVGAGI. The CDR3 sequence: CASSYSSQGRRGYTF. Here the CDR3 DNA reads TGTGCCAGCAGTTACTCGAGCCAGGGTCGTCGTGGCTACACCTTC.

The chain recombines TRBV5-8 with TRBJ1-2; D call uncertain. Trimming removed 0 bases at V and 6 bases at J, with 12 bases between. This CDR3 spans 14 amino acids. The germline gives CDR1 SGHTS, CDR2 YDEGEE. The CDR3 sequence is CASSLGRWQDGYTF. The CDR3 DNA reads as TGTGCCAGCAGCTTGGGCAGGTGGCAAGATGGCTACACCTTC. Full variable domain (missing parts from reference TRBV5-8 and TRBJ1-2): EAGVTQSPTHLIKTRGQQATLRCSPISGHTSVYWYQQALGLGLQFLLWYDEGEERNRGNFPPRFSGRQFPNYSSELNVNALELEDSALYLCASSLGRWQDGYTFGSGTRLTVV.

V usage is TRBV27 and J usage is TRBJ1-1, with D possibly TRBD1 on 6 matching bases. The germline V and J ends were trimmed by 4 bases and 9 bases, with 18 bases remaining between them. The V gene's germline CDR1 is MNHEY and CDR2 SMNVEV (reference sequence). The length of the CDR3 is 14 residues. The CDR3 nucleotides are TGTGCCAGCAGTTCCTCGGCGGGGGGCTGGCAAGCTTTCTTT. This gives the protein CASSSSAGGWQAFF.

This chain links TRBV6-5 with TRBJ2-3; 8 bases align to TRBD2. V lost 5 bases to trimming and J lost 5 bases; unmatched junction nucleotides: 6. Germline CDR1 MNHEY, CDR2 SVGAGI. This CDR3 region has 14 residues. The CDR3 sequence: CASSKPGLVDTQYF. The CDR3 DNA follows: TGTGCCAGCAGTAAACCGGGACTAGTAGATACGCAGTATTTT.

The chain joins TRBV7-9 to TRBJ2-4, with 8 bases fitting TRBD2. The trim removed 5 bases at V and 5 bases at J, leaving 17 bases unmatched. CDR3 size: 18 residues. Germline-derived CDR1 and CDR2 are SEHNR and FQNEAQ (reference sequence). This CDR3 reads CASSDPRGGWDYQNIQYF. The CDR3 DNA sequence: TGTGCCAGCAGCGACCCCCGGGGGGGTTGGGACTACCAAAACATTCAGTACTTC.

The chain combines TRBV19 with TRBJ1-5; D possibly corresponds to TRBD1 (6 bases). The V gene's germline CDR1 is LNHDA and CDR2 SQIVND (reference sequence). The CDR3 is made up of 15 amino acids. V shed 3 bases and J shed 0 bases, with 9 bases lying between them. CDR3 in DNA: TGTGCCAGTAGTATGGGGGCGTATAGCAATCAGCCCCAGCATTTT. Translated, it gives CASSMGAYSNQPQHF.

The rearrangement uses TRBV13 and TRBJ2-7; D might be TRBD1 (7 bases). Trimming took off 4 bases at V and 7 bases at J, with 20 bases between the two ends. The CDR3 is 15 amino acids. Germline V CDR1 and CDR2: PRHDT, FYEKMQ (reference sequence). CDR3 DNA: TGTGCCAGCAGCTCCCTAGCGTGGGTGACAGGGGAGCAGTACTTC. It encodes CASSSLAWVTGEQYF.

V is TRBV29-1 and J is TRBJ1-1, with D uncertain. V lost 4 bases to trimming and J lost 0 bases, with 6 bases between them. This CDR3 is 12 amino acids long. Germline CDR1 and CDR2: SQVTM and ANQGSEA. CDR3 bases: TGCAGCGTTGGGCCAGTGAACACTGAAGCTTTCTTT. This translates into CSVGPVNTEAFF.

The chain recombines TRBV14 with TRBJ2-7; 9 positions agree with TRBD1. Unmatched junction bases numbered 4, after V lost 2 bases and J lost 2 bases. CDR3 length: 15 amino acids. Germline V gene sequence: CDR1 SGHDN, CDR2 FVKESK. CDR3 residues: CASSQLRTGAYEQYF. The DNA for the CDR3 is TGTGCCAGCAGCCAATTAAGGACAGGGGCCTACGAGCAGTACTTC.

The chain links TRBV29-1 to TRBJ1-1, with 7 bases that match TRBD1. J was trimmed by 3 bases and V by 5 bases; bases with no gene match: 12. Germline assignment: CDR1 SQVTM and CDR2 ANQGSEA. There are 15 residues in the CDR3. The CDR3 DNA follows: TGCAGCGTTCACCCGGACAGGCAGGAGGACACTGAAGCTTTCTTT. Residues: CSVHPDRQEDTEAFF.

The rearrangement joins TRBV12-3 or TRBV12-4 to TRBJ1-2; weak D call: TRBD1 (6 bases). The CDR3 covers 12 residues. Deletions cut 6 bases from V and 8 bases from J, with 13 bases between. The CDR3 loop reads CASRTGTIGYTF. The CDR3 coding sequence is TGTGCCAGCAGGACAGGTACTATAGGCTACACCTTC.

This rearrangement joins TRBV27 to TRBJ2-7; perhaps TRBD1 as D (5 bases). Germline V gene data show CDR1 as MNHEY and CDR2 as SMNVEV (reference sequence). V was trimmed by 3 bases and J by 4 bases, leaving 7 bases between them. The CDR3 covers 12 residues. CDR3 loop: CASSLYRYEQYF. In nucleotides, the CDR3 is TGTGCCAGCAGTTTGTACAGGTACGAGCAGTACTTC.

The chain is built from TRBV6-5 and TRBJ1-2; TRBD1 is a possible D gene (5 bases). The length of the CDR3 is 15 residues. Germline CDR1 reads MNHEY; CDR2 reads SVGAGI. V shed 4 bases and J shed 4 bases, with 16 bases lying between them. The CDR3 DNA reads as TGTGCCAGCAGTTCGACCGGGGGAGTCGGCTATGGCTACACCTTC. It yields the protein CASSSTGGVGYGYTF.

The chain carries TRBV30 and TRBJ2-7; possible D gene TRBD1, 6 bases. Per germline, CDR1 GTSNPN and CDR2 SVGIG (reference sequence). The ends were cut back, 0 bases at V and 2 bases at J, with 8 bases in the middle. The CDR3 length is 13 residues. In nucleotides, the CDR3 is TGTGCCTGGAGTGTAGGGGGTGCCTACGAGCAGTACTTC. Translation gives CAWSVGGAYEQYF.

The chain carries TRBV12-5 and TRBJ2-7; D is unclear. Germline V gives CDR1 LGHNT, CDR2 FRNRAP. Deletions cut 1 base from V and 1 base from J, with 5 bases between. The CDR3 runs to 13 residues. As DNA, the CDR3 is TGTGCTAGTGGTTTGGCCCGTTCCTACGAGCAGTACTTC. It encodes CASGLARSYEQYF.

This chain joins TRBV6-5 and TRBJ1-3, with D maybe TRBD1 (5 bases). From germline, CDR1 is MNHEY and CDR2 SVGAGI. The germline V and J ends were trimmed by 6 bases and 0 bases, with 12 bases remaining between them. This CDR3 contains 15 residues. CDR3 bases: TGTGCCAGCAGGGGGGGGATTAGCTCTGGAAACACCATATATTTT. This sequence encodes CASRGGISSGNTIYF.

The chain links TRBV10-3 to TRBJ2-5; 13 bases fit TRBD2. The CDR3 sequence is 17 residues long. Germline V lookup: CDR1 ENHRY, CDR2 SYGVKD. Trimming at V came to 6 bases and at J to 5 bases, leaving 12 bases not matched to a gene. CDR3 nucleotides: TGTGCCATCAGCCCGCACCCACTAGCGGGAGGGTTGGAGACCCAGTACTTC. Its protein is CAISPHPLAGGLETQYF.

This clone occurred once. The chain carries TRBV4-1 and TRBJ2-4; weak D call: TRBD2 (5 bases). The V and J ends lost 1 base and 9 bases respectively, with 16 bases between them. CDR3 length equals 15 residues. Germline CDR1 and CDR2: MGHRA and YSYEKL. CDR3 sequence (DNA): TGCGCCAGCAGCCAAGTCCCCAAGGGAGAGGGCATTCAGTACTTC. Protein product: CASSQVPKGEGIQYF.

CDR3 coding DNA: TGTGCCAGCAGCTTAGCCATAGGGGTAGCGGGAGGGCTTTCAGATACGCAGTATTTT. Translating gives CASSLAIGVAGGLSDTQYF. The V call is TRBV11-3, the J call TRBJ2-3; TRBD2 aligns across 11 bases. The junction had 13 bases not matched to a gene; V was cut back by 1 base and J by 4 bases. This CDR3 comprises 19 residues. Germline V gene data show CDR1 as SGHNT and CDR2 as YENEEA.

The chain is built from TRBV11-1 and TRBJ2-7; 7 positions match TRBD1. Germline loops: CDR1 SGHAT, CDR2 FQDESV (reference sequence). V trimming: 5 bases; J trimming: 2 bases; junction bases outside the gene matches: 6. The CDR3 sequence is 14 residues long. The DNA for the CDR3 is TGTGCCAGCAGCCTACAGGGGCCAGCCTACGAGCAGTACTTC. Protein: CASSLQGPAYEQYF.

This sequence joins TRBV5-1 and TRBJ2-5; D gene uncertain. The V end lost 0 bases, the J end lost 4 bases, and 13 bases lay between the germline ends. Germline CDR1 and CDR2: SGHRS and YFSETQ. This CDR3 is 15 amino acids long. The CDR3 loop is CASSLVAGERETQYF. The CDR3 DNA is TGCGCCAGCAGCTTGGTGGCAGGTGAACGAGAGACCCAGTACTTC.

A note on this clone: This specimen includes other DNA sequences encoding the same CDR3. The chain is built from TRBV5-1 and TRBJ1-1; unclear D gene. CDR1 and CDR2 (germline): SGHRS, YFSETQ. The CDR3 contains 13 residues. The V end was cut by 1 base, the J end by 4 bases, with 8 bases between. CDR3 sequence reads: CASSLPGSTEAFF. The CDR3 region has the DNA TGCGCCAGCAGCTTGCCGGGGTCCACTGAAGCTTTCTTT.

The gene calls are TRBV12-5 and TRBJ2-7; 10 bases match TRBD2. The CDR3 runs 15 residues. The ends lost 1 base at V and 3 bases at J; junction bases unmatched: 3. From germline, CDR1 is LGHNT and CDR2 FRNRAP. The CDR3 sequence is CASGLDTSGIYEQYF. The CDR3 DNA reads as TGTGCTAGTGGTTTGGATACTAGCGGGATCTACGAGCAGTACTTC. The whole variable domain, remainder taken from reference TRBV12-5 and TRBJ2-7, is DARVTQTPRHKVTEMGQEVTMRCQPILGHNTVFWYRQTMMQGLELLAYFRNRAPLDDSGMPKDRFSAEMPDATLATLKIQPSEPRDSAVYFCASGLDTSGIYEQYFGPGTRLTVT.